This T cell receptor (beta chain) was recovered during a study of CD8+ T cells in alopecia areata. Looking at the study overall: Patients in the treated group were given tofacitinib by mouth, 5 to 10 mg twice a day. Study-wide results and limits: A great number of expanded lesional clones endured in scalp and blood during tofacitinib. Scalp lesions, especially in alopecia totalis/universalis, had higher clonality than normal scalp.

With regard to this clone: The antigen remains unidentified.

cDNA prepared by RNA extraction and subsequent reverse transcription served as the template for sequencing. Clones were read by immunoSEQ multiplex PCR, and TCRdb kept only the in-frame ones, dropping some. The profile shows about 210,000 clones, less than 50% of them singletons. Treatment specified: oral pan-JAK inhibitor, 5-10 mg twice daily. Sample: CD4+ T cells sorted from blood, taken at approximately week 39, from a patient treated with tofacitinib. This TCR was sampled from a human donor with alopecia areata.

The CDR3 DNA reads as TGTGCCTGGACTTCGGACGGGAGGCAGCCCCAGCATTTT. This translates into CAWTSDGRQPQHF. The rearrangement uses TRBV30 and TRBJ1-5; D not resolved. V lost 4 bases and J lost 7, with 14 bases in between. The germline CDR1 and CDR2 sequences are GTSNPN and SVGIG (reference sequence). The CDR3 consists of 13 residues.